A few counts support the clone carrying this TCR beta chain. What it recognizes is unknown. V was clipped by 2 bases and J by 9 bases; unmatched bases: 9. This CDR3 region has 14 residues. Germline CDR1 reads DFQATT; CDR2 reads SNEGSKA (reference sequence). Researchers attached unique molecular identifiers to individual cDNA molecules. A single record per CDR3 protein comes from TCRdb applying MiXCR to the 5' RACE reads. The sample yields about 71,000 distinct CDR3 sequences, around 12% seen once. The data originate from a study of early T cells in non-severe SARS-CoV-2 infection. In the study overall: Unsorted whole-blood RNA was sequenced in bulk, leaving chains unpaired.

General observations from the study: Missing private and CD4 specificities, VDJdb matching favored anti-spike CD8 responses.

The specimen comprised whole blood, sampled at baseline. The chain employs TRBV20-1 and TRBJ2-2; TRBD1 agrees at 7 bases. The origin of this receptor is an adult who was a healthcare worker with PCR-confirmed SARS-CoV-2 infection or an uninfected control (not recorded which). DNA of the CDR3: TGCAGTGCTAGATCCGGGACAGAAAGGCGGGAGCTGTTTTTT. As protein: CSARSGTERRELFF.